The 17 T cell receptor beta chains given below trace back to one sample, sequenced in a study of T-cell memory formation after mild COVID-19. TCRdb reprocessed the 5' RACE reads via MiXCR and lists one record per CDR3 protein. The table has 98,000 or so distinct CDR3 sequences, roughly 19% seen once. The sequenced sample consisted of PBMCs or a T cell subset sorted from them (not recorded which). The receptors stem from a man aged 18 to 29 who had mild COVID-19 (a few samples of this study predate the infection). Cell type and time point are not known.

The rearrangement uses TRBV20-1 and TRBJ2-5; 9 positions agree with TRBD2. Germline-derived CDR1 and CDR2 are DFQATT and SNEGSKA (reference sequence). V shed 4 bases, J shed 3 bases, and the junction held 9 bases outside the gene matches. The CDR3 totals 15 residues. Written as DNA, the CDR3 is TGCAGTGCTACCAAGACTAGCGGAGCCAAAGAGACCCAGTACTTC. Encoded protein: CSATKTSGAKETQYF.

The rearrangement uses TRBV19 and TRBJ2-2; 7 bases agree with TRBD2. The length of the CDR3 is 15 residues. Germline loops: CDR1 LNHDA, CDR2 SQIVND (reference sequence). Germline trimming cut 5 bases from V and 3 bases from J; bases unmatched to any gene: 6. CDR3 nucleotide sequence: TGTGCCAGTAGTGGGTTAGCGGGTCACACCGGGGAGCTGTTTTTT. Protein sequence: CASSGLAGHTGELFF.

This clonotype was observed many times. This chain connects TRBV4-3 to TRBJ2-5; 8 positions match TRBD2. Germline CDR1 LGHNA, CDR2 YSLEER. This CDR3 has 16 amino acids. The V segment lost 2 bases and the J segment 4 bases; nucleotides outside the gene matches: 9. CDR3 amino acids: CASSQFPGTSLETQYF. The CDR3 DNA follows: TGCGCCAGCAGCCAATTTCCCGGGACTAGTTTAGAGACCCAGTACTTC.

Here the CDR3 DNA reads TGTGCCAGCAGCTCCTTGGACAGGGTGAGGGAGACCCAGTACTTC. It is translated as CASSSLDRVRETQYF. This sequence joins TRBV28 and TRBJ2-5; 8 bases agree with TRBD1. The CDR3 sequence is 15 residues long. The junction had 11 bases not matched to a gene; V was cut back by 6 bases and J by 5 bases. The germline V gene encodes CDR1 MDHEN and CDR2 SYDVKM. The full variable domain, rest sourced from reference TRBV28 and TRBJ2-5, is DVKVTQSSRYLVKRTGEKVFLECVQDMDHENMFWYRQDPGLGLRLIYFSYDVKMKEKGDIPEGYSVSREKKERFSLILESASTNQTSMYLCASSSLDRVRETQYFGPGTRLLVL.

The CDR3 nucleotides are TGTGCCAGCAGCTTCGGCTCACGGGAGACACCCCTCCACTTT. Translating it yields CASSFGSRETPLHF. The chain links TRBV5-5 to TRBJ1-6, with D unclear. There are 14 residues in the CDR3. Per the germline V gene, CDR1 is SGHKS and CDR2 is YYEKEE (reference sequence). V lost 2 bases and J lost 11, with 14 bases in between.

This clonotype was counted a few times. The chain is built from TRBV20-1 and TRBJ2-7, with D possibly TRBD1 on 5 matching bases. The length of the CDR3 is 13 residues. Germline CDR1 is DFQATT and CDR2 is SNEGSKA (reference sequence). V was trimmed by 2 bases and J by 0 bases, leaving 8 bases between them. CDR3 amino acids: CSARSQGSYEQYV. Here the CDR3 DNA reads TGCAGTGCTAGATCCCAGGGCTCCTACGAGCAGTACGTC.

The CDR3, as DNA: TGTGCCAGCAGCTTAGTCCGGGCGCAAGAGACCCAGTACTTC. Protein product: CASSLVRAQETQYF. V gene TRBV7-2 combines with J gene TRBJ2-5; the D is unclear. From germline, CDR1 is SGHTA and CDR2 FQGNSA. This CDR3 has 14 residues. The germline V and J ends were trimmed by 1 base and 2 bases, with 8 bases remaining between them.

The chain combines TRBV10-3 with TRBJ1-1; TRBD1 aligns across 10 bases. Germline assignment: CDR1 ENHRY and CDR2 SYGVKD. Unmatched junction bases numbered 5, after V lost 6 bases and J lost 4 bases. The CDR3 is 14 amino acids. CDR3 amino acids: CAIRGTGVGTEAFF. The CDR3 DNA reads TGTGCCATCAGGGGGACAGGGGTAGGCACTGAAGCTTTCTTT.

The rearrangement joins TRBV11-2 to TRBJ2-4, with 15 bases that match TRBD2. Per the germline V gene, CDR1 is SGHAT and CDR2 is FQNNGV. CDR3 length: 16 amino acids. With 6 bases clipped from V and 7 bases from J, the junction kept 7 bases outside the gene matches. The CDR3 DNA reads as TGTGCCAGCAGACGACCCGGGACTAGCGGGGGGAACATTCAGTACTTC. It translates to CASRRPGTSGGNIQYF.

Ten or more counts support this clonotype. V usage is TRBV4-3 and J usage is TRBJ2-2; 7 positions agree with TRBD1. The junction had 8 bases not matched to a gene; V was cut back by 1 base and J by 6 bases. The CDR3 has 16 residues. Per germline, CDR1 LGHNA and CDR2 YSLEER. The CDR3 nucleotides read TGCGCCAGCAGCCAAGTAGGCAGGGGGAAGGCCGGGGAGCTGTTTTTT. Translation: CASSQVGRGKAGELFF.

In its sample, this clonotype was seen a few times. This chain links TRBV4-3 with TRBJ2-3; the D gene is possibly TRBD1 (5 bases). Germline loops: CDR1 LGHNA, CDR2 YSLEER. The CDR3 contains 14 residues. V was clipped by 1 base and J by 3 bases, with 8 bases between them. The CDR3 loop reads CASSQAKGTDTQYF. The DNA for the CDR3 is TGCGCCAGCAGCCAAGCTAAGGGGACAGATACGCAGTATTTT.

The chain couples TRBV6-5 to TRBJ2-5; TRBD2 is a possible D gene (6 bases). V lost 4 bases and J lost 3, with 12 bases in between. CDR3 length: 14 amino acids. In germline, CDR1 is MNHEY, CDR2 SVGAGI. CDR3 in amino acids: CASSSTGLKETQYF. CDR3 in DNA: TGTGCCAGCAGTTCCACAGGACTAAAAGAGACCCAGTACTTC.

J is TRBJ2-5 and V is TRBV20-1; TRBD1 is a possible D gene (6 bases). This CDR3 has 13 residues. Germline CDR1 DFQATT, CDR2 SNEGSKA (reference sequence). The CDR3 loop reads CSRRGGWGETQYF. The CDR3 DNA sequence: TGCAGCCGGAGAGGGGGATGGGGGGAGACCCAGTACTTC.

The chain employs TRBV5-1 and TRBJ1-2, with D maybe TRBD1 (6 bases). The V end lost 0 bases, the J end lost 2 bases, and 11 bases lay between the germline ends. Germline assignment: CDR1 SGHRS and CDR2 YFSETQ. The length of the CDR3 is 15 residues. Here the CDR3 reads CASSLAGAPNYGYTF. CDR3 nucleotides: TGCGCCAGCAGCTTGGCAGGGGCTCCCAACTATGGCTACACCTTC.

This clonotype has more than one count but fewer than ten. V is TRBV10-3 and J is TRBJ1-2; D perhaps matches TRBD1 (6 bases). The length of the CDR3 is 13 residues. V was cut by 7 bases and J by 4 bases, with 13 bases left in between. Germline V gene data show CDR1 as ENHRY and CDR2 as SYGVKD. The chain's CDR3 is CAITVGGGYGYTF. DNA for the CDR3: TGTGCCATCACGGTAGGGGGTGGCTATGGCTACACCTTC.

The rearrangement uses TRBV6-1 and TRBJ1-6; no definite D call. The CDR3 extends over 17 amino acids. Deletions cut 5 bases from V and 0 bases from J, with 14 bases between. Germline assignment: CDR1 MNHNS and CDR2 SASEGT. The CDR3 region is CASSSTWPSSYNSPLHF. CDR3 DNA: TGTGCCAGCAGTTCCACCTGGCCTAGCTCCTATAATTCACCCCTCCACTTT.

The chain links TRBV9 to TRBJ1-1, with 7 bases matching TRBD1. The CDR3 has 15 residues. Germline assignment: CDR1 SGDLS and CDR2 YYNGEE. V was clipped by 1 base and J by 3 bases; unmatched bases: 6. The CDR3 spells CASSVIERGHTEAFF. Here the CDR3 DNA reads TGTGCCAGCAGCGTAATCGAGAGGGGGCACACTGAAGCTTTCTTT.